In its sample, the clone carrying this T cell receptor beta chain was seen many times. Its target is unknown. Individual cDNA molecules received unique molecular identifiers during library preparation. TCRdb itself ran the 5' RACE reads through MiXCR, one entry per CDR3 protein. Of approximately 28,000 distinct CDR3 sequences in the sample, around 6% are singletons; the top ten hold under 40%. The CDR3 runs to 12 residues. V was trimmed by 4 bases and J by 5 bases, leaving 8 bases between them. Per germline, CDR1 SGHDN and CDR2 FVKESK. The data stem from a study of early T cells in non-severe SARS-CoV-2 infection. At the level of the study: RNA in bulk from unsorted whole blood was sequenced, and chains were unpaired.

Study observations and caveats: The VDJdb matching leaned toward anti-spike CD8 responses and overlooked private and CD4 specificities.

The rearrangement joins TRBV14 to TRBJ2-5; D remains ambiguous. The receptor comes from an adult who was a healthcare worker with PCR-confirmed SARS-CoV-2 infection or an uninfected control (not recorded which). The sequenced sample was whole blood, obtained at baseline. The CDR3 loop is CASSLREETQYF. The CDR3 region has the DNA TGTGCCAGCAGCCTAAGAGAGGAGACCCAGTACTTC.